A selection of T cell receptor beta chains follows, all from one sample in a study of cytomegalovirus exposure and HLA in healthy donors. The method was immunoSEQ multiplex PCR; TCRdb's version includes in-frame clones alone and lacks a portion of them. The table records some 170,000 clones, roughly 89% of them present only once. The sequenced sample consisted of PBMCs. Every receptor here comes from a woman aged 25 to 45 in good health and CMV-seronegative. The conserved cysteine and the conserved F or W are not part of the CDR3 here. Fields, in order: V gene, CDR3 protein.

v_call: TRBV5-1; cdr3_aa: ASSLIGRRWGFFNEY
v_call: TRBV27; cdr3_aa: ASGDRGLYNEQF
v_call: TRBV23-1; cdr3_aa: ASSQPDFGPFGRVEDTQY
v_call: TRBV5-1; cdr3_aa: ASSFSGGGGELF
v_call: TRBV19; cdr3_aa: ASNRQLNQPQH
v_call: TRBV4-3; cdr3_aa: ASSQDIQRGYNEQF
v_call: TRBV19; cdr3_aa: ASSITREPQH
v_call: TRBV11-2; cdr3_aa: ASSLTPLNEQF
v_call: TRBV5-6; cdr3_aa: ASSQIGQNTDTQY
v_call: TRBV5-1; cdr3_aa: ASSPGTGTYEQY
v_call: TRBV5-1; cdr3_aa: ASSLDGTDYNEQF
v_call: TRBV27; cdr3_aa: ASSFGRGDQPQH
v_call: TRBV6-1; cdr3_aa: ASRPRDTSYEQY
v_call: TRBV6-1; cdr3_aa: ASSAGSNYGYT
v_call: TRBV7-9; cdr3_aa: ASSGADTEAF
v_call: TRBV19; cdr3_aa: ASSLLAGAITDTQY
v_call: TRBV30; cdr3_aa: AWRAAPWGDYEQY
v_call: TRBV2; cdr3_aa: ASSEPGTSYEQY
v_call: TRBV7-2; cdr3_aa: ASSSMGQGEETQY
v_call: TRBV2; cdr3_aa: ASRVSEYGYT
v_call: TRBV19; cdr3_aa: ASSIDRVSNSPLH
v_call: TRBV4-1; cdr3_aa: ASSQGTGNIGLQETQY
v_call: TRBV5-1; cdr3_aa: ASSLAGSAPL
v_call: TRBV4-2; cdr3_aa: ASSSGVGNSPLH